The 19 T cell receptor beta chains below were found in one sample sequenced in a study of blood T cell repertoires in COVID-19. Sequencing was performed with immunoSEQ multiplex PCR; in TCRdb, only in-frame clones are kept and a portion is missing. The table records over 150,000 clones, approximately 90% of them present only once. What was sequenced was peripheral blood. These receptors originate from a man aged 50 or older with COVID-19, enrolled during active disease.

This clone appeared once. The chain has TRBV28 and TRBJ1-2, with 11 bases fitting TRBD1. After removal of 6 bases from V and 7 bases from J, the junction contained 16 bases not matched to a gene. The CDR3 extends over 17 amino acids. CDR1 is MDHEN and CDR2 is SYDVKM in the germline V gene. The CDR3 protein is CASSSQPGQGGRSGYTF. In DNA, the CDR3 is TGTGCCAGCAGCTCGCAGCCGGGACAGGGGGGACGTAGTGGCTACACCTTC.

This chain connects TRBV19 to TRBJ2-2; 11 bases are a match to TRBD1. The CDR3 runs 16 residues. Germline assignment: CDR1 LNHDA and CDR2 SQIVND (reference sequence). Trimming at V came to 6 bases and at J to 3 bases, leaving 6 bases not matched to a gene. CDR3 sequence: CASSLDRGPDTGELFF. In DNA, the CDR3 is TGTGCCAGTAGCTTGGACAGGGGGCCCGACACCGGGGAGCTGTTTTTT.

This chain joins TRBV28 and TRBJ1-2; a weak D match, TRBD1 (5 bases). The CDR3 runs 14 residues. The V and J ends lost 5 bases and 3 bases respectively, with 13 bases between them. Per germline, CDR1 MDHEN and CDR2 SYDVKM. This CDR3 is CASSTPAGHYGYTF. The DNA for the CDR3 is TGTGCCAGCAGTACCCCGGCAGGGCACTATGGCTACACCTTC.

This clone appeared a single time. The CDR3 loop is CASSLPLAGAGNTQYF. The CDR3 DNA follows: TGTGCCAGCAGCTTGCCACTAGCGGGGGCGGGAAATACGCAGTATTTT. The V and J genes are TRBV5-4 and TRBJ2-3; 11 bases agree with TRBD2. Looked up from germline, CDR1 is SGHNT and CDR2 is YYREEE (reference sequence). This CDR3 spans 16 amino acids. V gave up 1 base and J gave up 7 bases; unmatched junction bases: 8.

The chain is built from TRBV9 and TRBJ2-5; D possibly corresponds to TRBD2 (5 bases). The germline gives CDR1 SGDLS, CDR2 YYNGEE. This CDR3 region has 15 residues. V lost 1 base, J lost 4 bases, and 14 bases lay in between. This CDR3 reads CASSVRGAPRETQYF. In nucleotides, the CDR3 is TGTGCCAGCAGCGTACGGGGAGCACCTCGAGAGACCCAGTACTTC.

Comment on this clone: A junction end diverges from the germline sequence, so it may reflect a read error. The chain employs TRBV7-7 and TRBJ2-5; 9 bases fit TRBD2. The V gene's germline CDR1 is SSHAT and CDR2 FNYEAQ (reference sequence). The CDR3 spans 14 residues. The CDR3 DNA is TGTGCTAGCAGCTCCCAACTAGCGGGAGAGACCCAGTACTTC. It translates to CASSSQLAGETQYF.

The chain combines TRBV24-1 with TRBJ2-7; 9 bases map to TRBD1. Per germline, CDR1 KGHDR and CDR2 SFDVKD. This CDR3 has 12 amino acids. V trimming: 9 bases; J trimming: 5 bases; junction bases outside the gene matches: 4. Written as DNA, the CDR3 is TGTGCCACCCCCGGGACAGGGAACGAGCAGTACTTC. This codes for CATPGTGNEQYF.

Points on this clone: At one end the junction does not follow the germline gene, possibly because of a read error. The genes are TRBV5-1 and TRBJ2-7; 12 bases are a match to TRBD2. This CDR3 spans 15 amino acids. The germline V gene has CDR1 SGHRS and CDR2 YFSETQ. The CDR3 DNA is TGCGCCAGCAGATTGGGACTAGCGGGTGGAGCCGAGCAGTACTTC. Translation gives CASRLGLAGGAEQYF.

The chain employs TRBV2 and TRBJ1-5; 9 bases are shared with TRBD1. With V trimmed by 7 bases and J by 2 bases, 9 bases remained unmatched. The CDR3 loop spans 16 amino acids. CDR1 is SNHLY, CDR2 FYNNEI, per germline. CDR3 residues: CASNGGQGVGNQPQHF. For the CDR3, the DNA is TGTGCCAGCAATGGGGGACAGGGTGTCGGCAATCAGCCCCAGCATTTT.

The chain couples TRBV11-2 to TRBJ2-1; 7 bases match TRBD1. The V gene end was trimmed by 5 bases and the J gene end by 2 bases; junction bases not matched to a gene: 9. This CDR3 has 16 amino acids. CDR1 and CDR2 from the germline V gene are SGHAT and FQNNGV. The DNA of the CDR3 is TGTGCCAGCAGCACCACGACAGGGCGGACCTACAATGAGCAGTTCTTC. Translating it yields CASSTTTGRTYNEQFF. Supplemented by reference TRBV11-2 and TRBJ2-1, the full variable domain reads EAGVAQSPRYKIIEKRQSVAFWCNPISGHATLYWYQQILGQGPKLLIQFQNNGVVDDSQLPKDRFSAERLKGVDSTLKIQPAKLEDSAVYLCASSTTTGRTYNEQFFGPGTRLTVL.

The CDR3 coding sequence is TGTGCCAGTAGTGTTACAGGGGGCGGATTTGAAAAACTGTTTTTT. Translation: CASSVTGGGFEKLFF. This chain uses TRBV19 with TRBJ1-4, with 9 bases aligning to TRBD1. With V trimmed by 5 bases and J by 7 bases, 8 bases remained unmatched. The CDR3 has 15 amino acids. In germline, CDR1 is LNHDA, CDR2 SQIVND (reference sequence).

This clone was observed many times. J is TRBJ2-1 and V is TRBV15; 7 bases align to TRBD2. Germline V CDR1 and CDR2: LNHNV, YYDKDF (reference sequence). The CDR3 spans 18 residues. V trimming: 1 base; J trimming: 0 bases; junction bases outside the gene matches: 9. The CDR3 nucleotides are TGTGCCACCAGCAGAGGCCCGGGAGGAACTAGCTCCTACAATGAGCAGTTCTTC. This codes for CATSRGPGGTSSYNEQFF.

V usage is TRBV28 and J usage is TRBJ2-1; 12 positions match TRBD2. Germline V CDR1 and CDR2: MDHEN, SYDVKM. The CDR3 totals 15 residues. V shed 6 bases and J 6 bases; nucleotides not matched to a gene: 6. The CDR3 loop reads CASRPGTSGSNEQFF. As DNA, the CDR3 is TGTGCCAGCAGACCCGGGACTAGCGGGTCCAATGAGCAGTTCTTC.

The rearrangement joins TRBV19 to TRBJ2-7; possible D gene TRBD1, 5 bases. This CDR3 spans 13 amino acids. Germline values: CDR1 LNHDA, CDR2 SQIVND (reference sequence). Between the trimmed V and J ends, which lost 4 bases and 6 bases, there was a span of 13 bases. The CDR3 spells CASSRATASEQYF. The CDR3 DNA reads as TGTGCCAGTAGTAGGGCGACAGCCTCCGAGCAGTACTTC.

V is TRBV19 and J is TRBJ2-6; perhaps TRBD1 as D (6 bases). Per germline, CDR1 LNHDA and CDR2 SQIVND (reference sequence). V lost 7 bases to trimming and J lost 1 base, with 20 bases between them. CDR3 length equals 18 residues. The chain's CDR3 is CASTQTGIRTSGANVLTF. The CDR3 DNA is TGTGCCAGTACCCAAACAGGGATAAGGACATCTGGGGCCAACGTCCTGACTTTC.

The chain uses TRBV5-4 and TRBJ2-3; the match to TRBD2 covers 14 bases. The CDR3 is 18 residues long. The V gene end was trimmed by 0 bases and the J gene end by 0 bases; junction bases not matched to a gene: 3. Germline CDR1 is SGHNT and CDR2 is YYREEE (reference sequence). Here the CDR3 DNA reads TGTGCCAGCAGCTTGGGACTAGCGGGGGGGCTCAGCACAGATACGCAGTATTTT. Its translation: CASSLGLAGGLSTDTQYF.

V is TRBV7-9 and J is TRBJ2-1, with TRBD1 as a possible D gene (5 bases). Deletions cut 4 bases from V and 8 bases from J, with 12 bases between. CDR1 SEHNR and CDR2 FQNEAQ come from the germline V gene (reference sequence). The CDR3 has 13 residues. The CDR3 protein is CASSSLGPDEQFF. The CDR3 bases are TGTGCCAGCAGCTCCCTGGGGCCGGATGAGCAGTTCTTC.

This chain links TRBV6-5 with TRBJ2-3; maybe TRBD1 (6 bases). Trimming removed 4 bases from V and 3 bases from J, with 11 bases in between. CDR1 and CDR2 (germline): MNHEY, SVGAGI. The CDR3 loop spans 14 amino acids. CDR3 residues: CASSSRRGTDTQYF. CDR3 in DNA: TGTGCCAGCAGTTCTCGCAGGGGTACAGATACGCAGTATTTT.

The chain combines TRBV7-2 with TRBJ2-3, with D maybe TRBD2 (5 bases). V lost 1 base to trimming and J lost 13 bases, with 18 bases between them. The CDR3 spans 14 residues. Per the germline V gene, CDR1 is SGHTA and CDR2 is FQGNSA. This chain's CDR3 is CASSLEVSDRPEYF. The CDR3 DNA reads TGTGCCAGCAGCTTAGAGGTTAGCGATCGCCCTGAGTATTTT.